This T cell receptor (beta chain) was found in a study of T cells in localized non-small cell lung cancer. A note on this clone: No antigen is known for it.

Measured with immunoSEQ multiplex PCR; TCRdb has only the in-frame clones, and not every one. The sample shows roughly 30,000 clones, approximately 86% of them seen only once. Study-level points and caveats: The study detected a median approximately 57 of the top 100 tumor clones in adjacent lung.

The TCR was taken from a woman aged 40-69 years with stage III lung adenocarcinoma. The specimen comprised peripheral blood mononuclear cells, sampled before any cancer treatment.

In DNA form, the CDR3 reads TGTGCCAGCAGCTTGGTGTCTAGCGCGAACACCGGGGAGCTGTTTTTT. It codes for CASSLVSSANTGELFF. V usage is TRBV5-4 and J usage is TRBJ2-2; the D gene is possibly TRBD2 (6 bases). CDR3 length equals 16 residues. CDR1 SGHNT and CDR2 YYREEE come from the germline V gene (reference sequence). V lost 0 bases and J 0 bases, leaving 9 bases between the germline ends.